The source of this TCR beta chain is a study of blood T cell repertoires in COVID-19. Study context: The samples span acute and convalescent COVID-19 from the United States, Italy and Spain.

Repertoires were generated with immunoSEQ multiplex PCR, while TCRdb's copy carries only in-frame clones and drops some. The table has some 280,000 clones, about nine tenths seen once; the top ten hold about 3%. Germline values: CDR1 MNHEY, CDR2 SVGEGT. V shed 4 bases and J shed 6 bases, with 15 bases lying between them. This CDR3 is 14 amino acids long. Specimen: peripheral blood. The rearrangement joins TRBV6-2 or TRBV6-3 to TRBJ1-2; D remains ambiguous. This receptor was obtained from a woman aged 25 to 39 with active or convalescent COVID-19. The CDR3, as DNA: TGTGCCAGCAGTTCCCGACAAGTATCGGATGGCTACACCTTC. It is translated as CASSSRQVSDGYTF.